This TCR beta chain is from a study of blood T cell repertoires in COVID-19 (TCRdb year 2020). Study-wide context: Collaborator samples came from the United States, Italy and Spain and covered acute and convalescent phases of COVID-19. The prospective study material was composed of cDNA or gDNA derived from T cells, B-cell-depleted T cells, or PBMCs. Deeply sampled blood TCRbeta repertoires from subjects exposed to, actively infected with, or recovered from COVID-19 were included in the dataset. A freely available public database, intended as a resource for researchers studying the immune response to SARS-CoV-2, is where the repertoires were released. Samples came from the ongoing ImmuneRACE study (first 160 participants) plus 1,254 subjects from 6 global collaborators. A de-identified subject ID, COVID-19 status, age in years and sex were almost always included in the sample metadata. HLA class I and class II types, where available, came from metadata supplied by the sample provider rather than from assay-based typing. What the research found in general, with its limitations: The quantity of clinical and demographic metadata differed by source and by participant and was supplied without curation.

The immunoSEQ Assay, a bias-controlled multiplex PCR, was used to amplify TCRbeta CDR3 regions from genomic DNA. Per the source publication's procedure: Nucleated cell counts per sample were estimated from amplification of reference gene primers within the assay. Sequence reads were collapsed and filtered to measure the absolute abundance of every unique TCRbeta CDR3 rearrangement. For each sample, productive Simpson clonality was calculated by taking the square root of Simpson's diversity index across productive rearrangements. In TCRdb, the immuneACCESS table is reduced to in-frame sequences with V and J assigned. These tables do not hold every clone; where another copy was compared, an unresolved V gene accounts for under half, and the others remain unexplained. V, J and clone size reflect that table, while D and trimming were determined from the DNA. The table for this sample lists tens of thousands of clones; about 77% of them were counted only once. The ten largest clones capture roughly a fifth of the sample.

Each collaborating institution followed its own protocols to collect whole blood in K2EDTA tubes. For TCRbeta analysis, collaborator samples were shipped as frozen whole blood, as isolated PBMCs, or as DNA extracted from either sample type. Trimming leaves V shorter by 0 bases and J shorter by 6 bases, with the junction holding 11 bases beyond the gene matches. The CDR3 holds 18 amino acids from the cysteine to the phenylalanine. The CDR3 DNA has 54 bases and is translated from base 1. CDR1 and CDR2, looked up from the germline V gene, are SGHTS and YDEGEE. Details on this clone: Its antigen is currently not known. Base qualities are not at hand, and no much larger clone is one base apart.

This TCR was sampled from a human donor with active or convalescent COVID-19. The donor label of this sample is uncertain. The rearranged chain carries TRBV5-8 and TRBJ1-4; 10 middle bases align to TRBD1. Sequenced: peripheral blood. The CDR3 reads as follows: CASSLAFIQTGGDEKLFF. In nucleotides, the sequence is TGTGCCAGCAGCTTGGCCTTTATTCAGACAGGGGGCGATGAAAAACTGTTTTTT.